The 18 T cell receptor beta chains reported below all come from one sample, sequenced in a study of CD8 T cells in Susac syndrome. The RNA input was about 0.5 to 1 ug, and it was reverse transcribed with random hexamers. From the immunoSEQ multiplex PCR reads, TCRdb called clonotypes with MiXCR, one entry per CDR3 protein. The table records 100,000 to 150,000 distinct CDR3 sequences, 65% to 90% of them present only once. Sequencing was performed on CD8+ T cells from PBMCs. The receptors come from a human donor with multiple sclerosis.

V is TRBV28 and J is TRBJ2-7; no clear D gene. The germline V gene encodes CDR1 MDHEN and CDR2 SYDVKM. This CDR3 spans 11 amino acids. The V and J ends lost 4 bases and 5 bases respectively, with 6 bases between them. This chain's CDR3 is CASSWENEQYF. CDR3 nucleotides: TGTGCCAGCAGTTGGGAAAACGAGCAGTACTTC.

This clonotype came up a few times. The chain combines TRBV11-2 with TRBJ1-1; a weak D match, TRBD1 (5 bases). The CDR3 has 14 residues. Trimming left V 5 bases short and J 2 bases short, with 12 bases between. Germline-derived CDR1 and CDR2 are SGHAT and FQNNGV. CDR3 coding DNA: TGTGCCAGCAGCCCCGAAGGGGTTAACACTGAAGCTTTCTTT. Its protein product is CASSPEGVNTEAFF. The whole variable domain, remainder taken from reference TRBV11-2 and TRBJ1-1, is EAGVAQSPRYKIIEKRQSVAFWCNPISGHATLYWYQQILGQGPKLLIQFQNNGVVDDSQLPKDRFSAERLKGVDSTLKIQPAKLEDSAVYLCASSPEGVNTEAFFGQGTRLTVV.

The J gene is TRBJ2-2, the V gene TRBV5-1; D uncertain. Germline V gene lookup returns CDR1 SGHRS and CDR2 YFSETQ. Trimming removed 2 bases at V and 0 bases at J, with 8 bases between. The CDR3 covers 15 residues. In DNA, the CDR3 is TGCGCCAGCAGCTTCAGGAATCCGAACACCGGGGAGCTGTTTTTT. Amino acids: CASSFRNPNTGELFF.

This clonotype has a single count. The chain couples TRBV7-3 to TRBJ1-5; D not certain. With 3 bases removed from V and 3 bases from J, the gap between germline ends came to 15 bases. The CDR3 has 16 residues. Looked up from germline, CDR1 is SGHTA and CDR2 is FQGTGA. This chain's CDR3 is CASSFCPRGSNQPQHF. In DNA, the CDR3 is TGTGCCAGCAGCTTTTGTCCCCGGGGATCCAATCAGCCCCAGCATTTT.

The chain carries TRBV28 and TRBJ1-2, with TRBD1 as a possible D gene (5 bases). Per the germline V gene, CDR1 is MDHEN and CDR2 is SYDVKM. With 6 bases removed from V and 5 bases from J, the gap between germline ends came to 16 bases. The CDR3 is made up of 14 amino acids. This CDR3 reads CASSGYTGTYGYTF. CDR3 DNA sequence: TGTGCCAGCAGCGGCTACACAGGAACTTATGGCTACACCTTC.

V and J are TRBV27 and TRBJ2-7, with D perhaps matching TRBD2 (5 bases). The CDR3 spans 12 residues. V lost 1 base, J lost 7 bases, and 8 bases lay in between. Germline CDR1 MNHEY, CDR2 SMNVEV (reference sequence). The CDR3 sequence: CASSLLRGEQYF. Written as DNA, the CDR3 is TGTGCCAGCAGTTTATTACGCGGGGAGCAGTACTTC.

This clonotype was seen just once. The V call is TRBV14, the J call TRBJ2-1; 7 bases are shared with TRBD2. Germline-derived CDR1 and CDR2 are SGHDN and FVKESK. The ends lost 0 bases at V and 9 bases at J; junction bases unmatched: 11. There are 16 residues in the CDR3. CDR3 amino acids: CASSQDGGEGPGEQFF. Here the CDR3 DNA reads TGTGCCAGCAGCCAAGATGGGGGGGAGGGCCCGGGTGAGCAGTTCTTC.

This sequence joins TRBV19 and TRBJ1-1, with a weak D call TRBD1 (6 bases). With 7 bases removed from V and 4 bases from J, the gap between germline ends came to 22 bases. CDR1 and CDR2 from the germline V gene are LNHDA and SQIVND (reference sequence). The CDR3 extends over 16 amino acids. Here the CDR3 reads CASTPSGRGGFTEAFF. DNA for the CDR3: TGTGCCAGTACCCCCTCGGGCAGGGGAGGGTTCACTGAAGCTTTCTTT.

The chain recombines TRBV5-5 with TRBJ1-2; D is perhaps TRBD1 (5 bases). Trimming cost V 5 bases and J 4 bases, with 18 bases left between them. Germline assignment: CDR1 SGHKS and CDR2 YYEKEE (reference sequence). The CDR3 length is 15 residues. This CDR3 reads CASRPDSFPSYGYTF. The DNA for the CDR3 is TGTGCCAGCAGGCCCGACAGTTTCCCCTCCTATGGCTACACCTTC.

The CDR3 here is CSVEGRGTYEQYF. Here the CDR3 DNA reads TGCAGCGTTGAAGGCAGGGGCACCTACGAGCAGTACTTC. V usage is TRBV29-1 and J usage is TRBJ2-7; D might be TRBD1 (6 bases). Germline assignment: CDR1 SQVTM and CDR2 ANQGSEA. The CDR3 loop spans 13 amino acids. Trimming removed 1 base from V and 2 bases from J, with 9 bases in between.

This clonotype has a single count. The chain is built from TRBV7-9 and TRBJ1-1; D gene unclear. The V end was cut by 5 bases, the J end by 4 bases, with 14 bases between. CDR1 and CDR2 (germline): SEHNR, FQNEAQ (reference sequence). CDR3 length: 14 residues. CDR3 region: CASSRTGEVTEAFF. The CDR3 nucleotides read TGTGCCAGCAGCCGGACGGGCGAGGTCACTGAAGCTTTCTTT.

CDR3 sequence: CATSDGTGGQETQYF. The CDR3 DNA reads as TGTGCCACCAGTGACGGGACAGGGGGGCAAGAGACCCAGTACTTC. This sequence joins TRBV24-1 and TRBJ2-5; 11 nucleotides align to TRBD1. V trimming: 4 bases; J trimming: 2 bases; junction bases outside the gene matches: 2. The CDR3 is made up of 15 amino acids. Germline V CDR1 and CDR2: KGHDR, SFDVKD.

The chain is built from TRBV11-2 and TRBJ1-2, with a possible D match to TRBD1 (6 bases). Germline V gives CDR1 SGHAT, CDR2 FQNNGV. With 5 bases removed from V and 3 bases from J, the gap between germline ends came to 22 bases. The CDR3 is 17 residues long. The CDR3 nucleotides read TGTGCCAGCAGCCAACCCCTACAGGGAGGGGTTGACTATGGCTACACCTTC. Its translation: CASSQPLQGGVDYGYTF.

This sequence joins TRBV7-9 and TRBJ1-5; D possibly corresponds to TRBD1 (5 bases). Germline CDR1 SEHNR, CDR2 FQNEAQ (reference sequence). CDR3 size: 17 residues. Trimming removed 4 bases from V and 0 bases from J, with 16 bases in between. The CDR3 spells CASSSHMGEVSNQPQHF. As DNA, the CDR3 is TGTGCCAGCAGCTCCCATATGGGGGAGGTTAGCAATCAGCCCCAGCATTTT.

This chain connects TRBV11-2 to TRBJ2-2; no definite D call. The germline V and J ends were trimmed by 4 bases and 8 bases, with 8 bases remaining between them. The germline V gene encodes CDR1 SGHAT and CDR2 FQNNGV. The CDR3 contains 12 residues. CDR3 sequence reads: CASSSLGGELFF. CDR3 sequence (DNA): TGTGCCAGCAGCTCCCTGGGAGGGGAGCTGTTTTTT.

CDR3 region: CASSQEARGELFF. CDR3 bases: TGTGCCAGCAGCCAGGAAGCAAGAGGGGAGCTGTTTTTT. This chain links TRBV3-1 with TRBJ2-2; D is unclear. The CDR3 is made up of 13 amino acids. V lost 3 bases and J 8 bases, leaving 10 bases between the germline ends. CDR1 LGHDT and CDR2 YNNKEL come from the germline V gene (reference sequence).

This chain links TRBV6-1 with TRBJ1-2; D is ambiguous. There are 14 residues in the CDR3. Germline values: CDR1 MNHNS, CDR2 SASEGT. Trimming cost V 7 bases and J 4 bases, with 16 bases left between them. The CDR3 sequence: CASTISDRLYGYTF. CDR3 DNA sequence: TGTGCCAGCACTATCTCGGACCGACTCTATGGCTACACCTTC.

Concerning this clonotype itself: A much larger clone lies one base from this, so it may be a read error. The gene calls are TRBV5-6 and TRBJ2-2; 8 bases are shared with TRBD1. The CDR3 spans 12 residues. Unmatched junction bases numbered 1, after V lost 4 bases and J lost 8 bases. CDR1 and CDR2 from the germline V gene are SGHDT and YYEEEE. In DNA form, the CDR3 reads TGTGCCAGCAGCGGGGACAGGGGGGAGCTGTTTTTT. Its translation: CASSGDRGELFF.